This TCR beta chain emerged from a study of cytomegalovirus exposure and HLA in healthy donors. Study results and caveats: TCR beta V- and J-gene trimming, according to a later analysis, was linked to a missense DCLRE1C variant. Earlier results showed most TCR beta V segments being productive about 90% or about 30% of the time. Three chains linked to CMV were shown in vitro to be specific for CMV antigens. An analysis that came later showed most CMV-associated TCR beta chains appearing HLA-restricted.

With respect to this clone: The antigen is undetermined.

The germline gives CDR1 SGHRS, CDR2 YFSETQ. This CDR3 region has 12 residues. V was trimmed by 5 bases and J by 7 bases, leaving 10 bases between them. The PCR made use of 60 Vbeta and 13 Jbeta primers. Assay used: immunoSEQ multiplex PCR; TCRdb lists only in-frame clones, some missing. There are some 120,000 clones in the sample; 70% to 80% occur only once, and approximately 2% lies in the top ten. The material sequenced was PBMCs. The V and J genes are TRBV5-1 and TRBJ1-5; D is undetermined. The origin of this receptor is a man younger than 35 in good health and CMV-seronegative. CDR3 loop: CASRAFGQPQHF. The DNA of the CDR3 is TGCGCCAGCAGGGCTTTCGGGCAGCCCCAGCATTTT.